Listed below are T cell receptor beta chains from one sample, sequenced in a study of blood T cell repertoires in COVID-19. The assay was immunoSEQ multiplex PCR, and TCRdb's table has in-frame clones only and misses some. This sample has roughly 140,000 clones; about 77% occur once, and the top ten carry around 4%. The sequencing input was peripheral blood. These receptors were taken from a man in his fifties or sixties with acute or convalescent COVID-19. Both conserved end residues are part of each CDR3. A D gene is named only where the DNA matches it firmly. Clone size, where shown, is once, few, many, or a class for clones that have expanded.

j_gene,abundance,d_gene,v_gene,CDR3nt,CDR3aa
TRBJ1-2,NA,NA,TRBV9,TGTGCCAGCAGCGTAGATCGACGGGGGAGCTATGGCTACACCTTC,CASSVDRRGSYGYTF
TRBJ2-4,NA,TRBD2,TRBV5-1,TGCGCCAGCAGCATGGGACTAGCGGGAACCATTCAGTACTTC,CASSMGLAGTIQYF
TRBJ2-3,NA,TRBD2,TRBV5-1,TGCGCCAGCAGCGCGGGAGGGTACACAGATACGCAGTATTTT,CASSAGGYTDTQYF
TRBJ2-3,NA,NA,TRBV5-4,TGTGCCAGCAGCGCACCGGAGGTAGATACGCAGTATTTT,CASSAPEVDTQYF
TRBJ1-6,NA,NA,TRBV6-5,TGTGCCAGCAGTTCAACCCACAGCTCCTATAATTCACCCCTCCACTTT,CASSSTHSSYNSPLHF
TRBJ2-7,NA,NA,TRBV27,TGTGCCAGCAGCCTGACAGGCCGATCCTACGAGCAGTACTTC,CASSLTGRSYEQYF
TRBJ1-4,NA,NA,TRBV19,TGTGCCAGTAGTCCCCTGGGGCGAGAAAACGAAAAACTGTTTTTT,CASSPLGRENEKLFF
TRBJ2-3,NA,TRBD2,TRBV27,TGTGCCAGCAGTTTGGCGGGAGCCACAGATACGCAGTATTTT,CASSLAGATDTQYF
TRBJ2-1,NA,TRBD2,TRBV5-4,TGTGCCAGCAGCTCGGCTAGCGGGAGGAGAGAGCAGTTCTTC,CASSSASGRREQFF
TRBJ1-1,NA,TRBD1,TRBV6-6,TGTGCCAGCAACGACAGGGGCGGAAACACTGAAGCTTTCTTT,CASNDRGGNTEAFF
TRBJ2-1,NA,NA,TRBV19,TGTGCCAGTAGTATAGACTACTCCTACAATGAGCAGTTCTTC,CASSIDYSYNEQFF
TRBJ1-1,once,NA,TRBV5-1,TGCGCCAGCAGCCTCAGGGAAGGGGGGAACACTGAAGCTTTCTTT,CASSLREGGNTEAFF
TRBJ2-2,many,TRBD1,TRBV7-9,TGTGCCAGCAGCGTGGGGACAGTTAACACCGGGGAGCTGTTTTTT,CASSVGTVNTGELFF
TRBJ1-4,NA,NA,TRBV9,TGTGCCAGCAGCGTAGCCCGGGGGGGGACCGATGAAAAACTGTTTTTT,CASSVARGGTDEKLFF
TRBJ2-1,NA,NA,TRBV15,TGTGCCACCAGCAGAGGCTACGAGCCCTGGAATGAGCAGTTCTTC,CATSRGYEPWNEQFF
TRBJ2-7,NA,TRBD2,TRBV5-1,TGCGCCAGCAGCTTGGCCTTTACTAGCGGGAATAACGAGCAGTACTTC,CASSLAFTSGNNEQYF
TRBJ1-6,NA,NA,TRBV2,TGTGCCAGCAGGGCGGGGAATAATTCACCCCTCCACTTT,CASRAGNNSPLHF
TRBJ2-5,NA,TRBD2,TRBV5-6,TGTGCCAGCAGCTTTACTAGCGGGCGTGAGACCCAGTACTTC,CASSFTSGRETQYF
TRBJ1-2,NA,TRBD1,TRBV7-2,TGTGCCAGCAGCCTCATCCGACAGGGTCTAGGTGGCTACACCTTC,CASSLIRQGLGGYTF
TRBJ1-2,NA,NA,TRBV24-1,TGTGCCGCGGCGGCCGGGTATGGCTACACCTTC,CAAAAGYGYTF
TRBJ2-1,NA,TRBD2,TRBV5-1,TGCGCCAGCAGCACTAGCGGGAGCTCCTACAATGAGCAGTTCTTC,CASSTSGSSYNEQFF
TRBJ1-2,NA,NA,TRBV4-1,TGCGCCAGCAGCCACCTAACGGGGGAAGGCTACACCTTC,CASSHLTGEGYTF
TRBJ1-6,once,TRBD1,TRBV23-1,TGCGCCAGCAGAAATCCGGGACAGGGGCCCCTCTCCGATAATTCACCCCTCCACTTT,CASRNPGQGPLSDNSPLHF
TRBJ1-2,few,NA,TRBV6-5,TGTGCCAGCAACCCTCGCGGGATATTTAACTATGGCTACACCTTC,CASNPRGIFNYGYTF
TRBJ2-5,NA,NA,TRBV5-1,TGCGCCAGCAGCTTGGCCGACAGGCCGAGGGTAGAGACCCAGTACTTC,CASSLADRPRVETQYF
TRBJ1-2,NA,NA,TRBV28,TGTGCCAGCAGTTTACCGGGTAACTATGGCTACACCTTC,CASSLPGNYGYTF
TRBJ2-2,NA,NA,TRBV7-3,TGTGCCAGCCAGGGAACGCCGGGACAATTGAACACCGGGGAGCTGTTTTTT,CASQGTPGQLNTGELFF
TRBJ2-1,NA,NA,TRBV24-1,TGTGCCACCAGTGATTTTCGGGACTTTCACTACAATGAGCAGTTCTTC,CATSDFRDFHYNEQFF
TRBJ2-3,NA,TRBD2,TRBV18,TGTGCCAGCTCGCTCGGTTTAGCGGGAGGTGGAGATACGCAGTATTTT,CASSLGLAGGGDTQYF
TRBJ2-1,NA,TRBD1,TRBV19,TGTGCCAGTAGTACAAGACAGGGCAATGAGCAGTTCTTC,CASSTRQGNEQFF
TRBJ1-1,NA,NA,TRBV3-1/TRBV3-2,TGTGCCAGCAGCCAAGACGAGGGTGTGAACACTGAAGCTTTCTTT,CASSQDEGVNTEAFF
TRBJ2-1,NA,NA,TRBV12-3/TRBV12-4,TGTGCCAGCAGTTTCGGGGGGCCCAATGAGCAGTTCTTC,CASSFGGPNEQFF
TRBJ2-7,NA,NA,TRBV2,TGTGCCAGCAGGGCGGGGACAGTAATGACCGCCGAGCAGTACTTC,CASRAGTVMTAEQYF
TRBJ1-2,NA,NA,TRBV7-9,TGTGCCAGCGGCCGAGGGTATGGCTACACCTTC,CASGRGYGYTF
TRBJ1-4,NA,NA,TRBV28,TGTGCCAGCAGAACCGGGGCAGGGGCGGATGAAAAACTGTTTTTT,CASRTGAGADEKLFF
TRBJ2-7,NA,NA,TRBV30,TGTGCCTGGAGCAGAGGGGGGGCCTACGAGCAGTACTTC,CAWSRGGAYEQYF
TRBJ1-2,NA,TRBD1,TRBV6-5,TGTGCCAGCAGCCCAGGGGGAGGCCATGGCTACACCTTC,CASSPGGGHGYTF
TRBJ2-5,NA,TRBD2,TRBV2,TGTGCCAGCAGTGAAGGACGCGGGAGGGGAGAGACCCAGTACTTC,CASSEGRGRGETQYF
TRBJ1-3,NA,NA,TRBV10-2,TGCGCCAGCAGTGAACAGGCCCGAAACACCATATATTTT,CASSEQARNTIYF
TRBJ2-7,NA,TRBD2,TRBV7-9,TGTGCCAGCAGCTCTGCACCGGGACTAGCTACCTACGAGCAGTACTTC,CASSSAPGLATYEQYF
TRBJ2-5,once,TRBD1,TRBV5-1,TGCGCCAGCAGCTACAACAGGGGAAGACAAGAGACCCAGTACTTC,CASSYNRGRQETQYF